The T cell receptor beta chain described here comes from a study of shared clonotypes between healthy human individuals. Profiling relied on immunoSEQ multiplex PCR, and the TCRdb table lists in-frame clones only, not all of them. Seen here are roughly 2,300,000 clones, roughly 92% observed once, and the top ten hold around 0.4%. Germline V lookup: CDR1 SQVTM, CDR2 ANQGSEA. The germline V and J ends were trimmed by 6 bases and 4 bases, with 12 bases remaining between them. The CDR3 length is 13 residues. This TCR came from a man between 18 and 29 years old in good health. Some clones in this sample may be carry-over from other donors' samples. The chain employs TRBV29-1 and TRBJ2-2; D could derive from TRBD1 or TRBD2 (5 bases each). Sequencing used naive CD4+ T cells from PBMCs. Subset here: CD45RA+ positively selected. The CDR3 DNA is TGCAGCGTAGTAGGGACGGTCACCGGGGAGCTGTTTTTT. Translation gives CSVVGTVTGELFF.